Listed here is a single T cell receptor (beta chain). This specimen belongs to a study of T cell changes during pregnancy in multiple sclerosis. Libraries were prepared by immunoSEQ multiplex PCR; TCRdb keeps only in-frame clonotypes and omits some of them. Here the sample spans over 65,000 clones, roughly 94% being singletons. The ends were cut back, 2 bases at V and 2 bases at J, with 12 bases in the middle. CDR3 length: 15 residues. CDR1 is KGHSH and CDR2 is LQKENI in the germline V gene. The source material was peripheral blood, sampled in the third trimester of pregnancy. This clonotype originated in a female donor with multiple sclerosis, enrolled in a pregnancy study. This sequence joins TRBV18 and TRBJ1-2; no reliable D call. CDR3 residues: CASSPIASENYGYTF. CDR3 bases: TGTGCCAGCTCACCAATAGCGTCCGAGAACTATGGCTACACCTTC.